One sample yielded the 19 T cell receptor beta chains listed below, sequenced in a study of CD8+ T cells in alopecia areata. cDNA prepared by RNA extraction and subsequent reverse transcription served as the template for sequencing. The repertoire was sequenced with immunoSEQ multiplex PCR; TCRdb's copy has only in-frame clones and lacks some. The repertoire has about 140,000 clones, 45% to 60% of them found once; the top ten carry 4.8%. Sample: CD4+ T cells sorted from blood. The receptors come from a human donor in good health.

The V call is TRBV30, the J call TRBJ2-2; TRBD2 aligns across 10 bases. The CDR3 consists of 15 residues. Trimming at V came to 3 bases and at J to 0 bases, leaving 1 base not matched to a gene. The germline V gene encodes CDR1 GTSNPN and CDR2 SVGIG (reference sequence). Here the CDR3 reads CAWSLAGANTGELFF. In nucleotides, the CDR3 is TGTGCCTGGAGCCTAGCGGGAGCGAACACCGGGGAGCTGTTTTTT.

This rearrangement joins TRBV15 to TRBJ2-1; 11 positions match TRBD2. Per germline, CDR1 LNHNV and CDR2 YYDKDF (reference sequence). The junction had 4 bases not matched to a gene; V was cut back by 6 bases and J by 9 bases. CDR3 size: 13 residues. CDR3 amino acids: CATRASGRTEQFF. The CDR3 DNA reads TGTGCCACCAGAGCTAGCGGGAGGACTGAGCAGTTCTTC. The complete variable domain, with remaining parts taken from reference TRBV15 and TRBJ2-1, reads DAMVIQNPRYQVTQFGKPVTLSCSQTLNHNVMYWYQQKSSQAPKLLFHYYDKDFNNEADTPDNFQSRRPNTSFCFLDIRSPGLGDTAMYLCATRASGRTEQFFGPGTRLTVL.

In nucleotides, the CDR3 is TGTGCCAGCAGCTTGTCAGGAACCAATCAGCCCCAGCATTTT. Amino acids: CASSLSGTNQPQHF. The J gene is TRBJ1-5, the V gene TRBV7-9; no reliable D call. V was clipped by 3 bases and J by 3 bases, with 9 bases between them. The CDR3 totals 14 residues. Germline V gene lookup returns CDR1 SEHNR and CDR2 FQNEAQ (reference sequence).

The chain uses TRBV5-6 and TRBJ2-3; 9 bases match TRBD2. The CDR3 runs 15 residues. Looked up from germline, CDR1 is SGHDT and CDR2 is YYEEEE. With V trimmed by 4 bases and J by 4 bases, 7 bases remained unmatched. The CDR3 region has the DNA TGTGCCAGCAGCAACTTAGCGGGGGACCCAGATACGCAGTATTTT. It specifies CASSNLAGDPDTQYF. The whole variable domain, remainder taken from reference TRBV5-6 and TRBJ2-3, is DAGVTQSPTHLIKTRGQQVTLRCSPKSGHDTVSWYQQALGQGPQFIFQYYEEEERQRGNFPDRFSGHQFPNYSSELNVNALLLGDSALYLCASSNLAGDPDTQYFGPGTRLTVL.

This clone came up a few times. V is TRBV28 and J is TRBJ2-7, with TRBD1 as a possible D gene (6 bases). The length of the CDR3 is 13 residues. Germline CDR1 MDHEN, CDR2 SYDVKM. The V end was cut by 3 bases, the J end by 3 bases, with 9 bases between. This CDR3 is CASSFVQGYEQYF. The CDR3 nucleotides are TGTGCCAGCAGTTTCGTACAGGGCTACGAGCAGTACTTC. Full variable domain (remainder filled in from reference TRBV28 and TRBJ2-7): DVKVTQSSRYLVKRTGEKVFLECVQDMDHENMFWYRQDPGLGLRLIYFSYDVKMKEKGDIPEGYSVSREKKERFSLILESASTNQTSMYLCASSFVQGYEQYFGPGTRLTVT.

V and J are TRBV7-9 and TRBJ2-1, with 7 nucleotides matching TRBD2. There are 15 residues in the CDR3. After removal of 5 bases from V and 10 bases from J, the junction contained 14 bases not matched to a gene. The germline CDR1 and CDR2 sequences are SEHNR and FQNEAQ (reference sequence). The CDR3 bases are TGTGCCAGCAGCCCGGGGGGTAGAGTTGTCATCGAGCAGTTCTTC. It translates to CASSPGGRVVIEQFF.

The V gene is TRBV4-3, the J gene TRBJ2-3; TRBD1 might be the D (6 bases). V dropped 1 base and J dropped 2 bases, with 13 bases sitting between them. Germline CDR1 reads LGHNA; CDR2 reads YSLEER. The CDR3 covers 16 residues. CDR3 DNA sequence: TGCGCCAGCAGCCAAGTTCCTAGGGGGTCCACAGATACGCAGTATTTT. Its protein is CASSQVPRGSTDTQYF.

V usage is TRBV29-1 and J usage is TRBJ2-6; TRBD1 matches 7 bases. The J segment lost 5 bases and the V segment lost 4 bases, leaving 2 bases of the junction unmatched. Per germline, CDR1 SQVTM and CDR2 ANQGSEA. There are 13 residues in the CDR3. The CDR3 DNA reads as TGCAGCGTTGGGACAGGTCGGGCCAACGTCCTGACTTTC. As protein: CSVGTGRANVLTF.

The chain has TRBV28 and TRBJ2-3; D is undetermined. Trimming shortened V by 7 bases and J by 2 bases, and 4 bases separated the two germline ends. The CDR3 contains 11 residues. Germline CDR1 is MDHEN and CDR2 is SYDVKM. In DNA, the CDR3 is TGTGCCAGCACTTTCACAGATACGCAGTATTTT. This sequence encodes CASTFTDTQYF.

The chain links TRBV18 to TRBJ2-6; no clear D. The germline V gene has CDR1 KGHSH and CDR2 LQKENI. V was pared by 1 base and J by 6 bases, with 22 bases between. CDR3 length equals 19 residues. This CDR3 is CASSPRAVRHTLEANVLTF. The CDR3 region has the DNA TGTGCCAGCTCACCACGGGCAGTCAGACATACCCTCGAGGCCAACGTCCTGACTTTC.

The genes are TRBV19 and TRBJ2-1; 7 nucleotides line up with TRBD2. Germline V gene lookup returns CDR1 LNHDA and CDR2 SQIVND (reference sequence). V lost 0 bases, J lost 8 bases, and 1 base stayed unmatched. The CDR3 is 13 amino acids. DNA of the CDR3: TGTGCCAGTAGTATAGACGGGGGGTATGAGCAGTTCTTC. Protein: CASSIDGGYEQFF.

This clone was found once. This rearrangement joins TRBV30 to TRBJ1-4; 7 nucleotides agree with TRBD1. The junction had 9 bases not matched to a gene; V was cut back by 4 bases and J by 7 bases. The CDR3 consists of 14 residues. Germline CDR1 is GTSNPN and CDR2 is SVGIG (reference sequence). As DNA, the CDR3 is TGTGCCTGGAATTATCAGGGGGGTAGTGAAAAACTGTTTTTT. Protein: CAWNYQGGSEKLFF.

The chain is built from TRBV30 and TRBJ1-2; 11 bases are shared with TRBD1. J was trimmed by 1 base and V by 3 bases; bases with no gene match: 4. Germline values: CDR1 GTSNPN, CDR2 SVGIG (reference sequence). CDR3 size: 15 residues. The CDR3 DNA sequence: TGTGCCTGGAGACTTGGGACAGGGGGTAACTATGGCTACACCTTC. Protein: CAWRLGTGGNYGYTF.

This rearrangement joins TRBV9 to TRBJ1-1, with a possible D match to TRBD1 (5 bases). In germline, CDR1 is SGDLS, CDR2 YYNGEE. V shed 2 bases and J shed 8 bases, with 13 bases lying between them. There are 13 residues in the CDR3. The CDR3 protein is CASSVQGGMEAFF. CDR3 nucleotides: TGTGCCAGCAGCGTTCAGGGAGGAATGGAAGCTTTCTTT. Together with reference TRBV9 and TRBJ1-1, the CDR3 gives the full variable domain: DSGVTQTPKHLITATGQRVTLRCSPRSGDLSVYWYQQSLDQGLQFLIQYYNGEERAKGNILERFSAQQFPDLHSELNLSSLELGDSALYFCASSVQGGMEAFFGQGTRLTVV.

The gene calls are TRBV29-1 and TRBJ2-3; D is unresolved. This CDR3 has 13 residues. V was cut by 0 bases and J by 5 bases, with 9 bases left in between. Germline V gives CDR1 SQVTM, CDR2 ANQGSEA. The CDR3: CSVEDPWVDTQYF. CDR3 in DNA: TGCAGCGTTGAAGATCCCTGGGTAGATACGCAGTATTTT.

V and J are TRBV9 and TRBJ2-6, with D perhaps matching TRBD1 (6 bases). With 4 bases removed from V and 1 base from J, the gap between germline ends came to 18 bases. The CDR3 has 18 residues. Looked up from germline, CDR1 is SGDLS and CDR2 is YYNGEE. The CDR3 coding sequence is TGTGCCAGCAGCACCTCACCCCTTACAGGGTCTGGGGCCAACGTCCTGACTTTC. Translation gives CASSTSPLTGSGANVLTF.

This sequence joins TRBV11-1 and TRBJ1-2, with D perhaps matching TRBD1 (6 bases). Trimming left V 5 bases short and J 2 bases short, with 15 bases between. Germline CDR1 reads SGHAT; CDR2 reads FQDESV (reference sequence). This CDR3 is 15 amino acids long. The CDR3 sequence is CASSRTNQGNYGYTF. CDR3 coding DNA: TGTGCCAGCAGCCGCACCAATCAGGGGAACTATGGCTACACCTTC.

V and J are TRBV6-5 and TRBJ1-2; 10 nucleotides match TRBD1. Germline V gene data show CDR1 as MNHEY and CDR2 as SVGAGI. The junction had 5 bases not matched to a gene; V was cut back by 6 bases and J by 7 bases. The CDR3 is 13 amino acids. The CDR3 region has the DNA TGTGCCAGCAGCGGGACAGGGGTTGTTGGCTACACCTTC. It specifies CASSGTGVVGYTF.

The genes are TRBV2 and TRBJ2-7; D is unresolved. Trimming left V 5 bases short and J 2 bases short, with 13 bases between. Germline CDR1 reads SNHLY; CDR2 reads FYNNEI. The CDR3 contains 14 residues. The CDR3 sequence: CASSPPLQPYEQYF. Here the CDR3 DNA reads TGTGCCAGCAGTCCTCCTCTACAACCCTACGAGCAGTACTTC.